Included here is one T cell receptor beta chain sequence, with context. What it binds is unknown. Germline V CDR1 and CDR2: LGHDT, YNNKEL (reference sequence). Trimming shortened V by 4 bases and J by 5 bases, and 13 bases separated the two germline ends. CDR3 length: 14 amino acids. This sample stems from a study of T cell responses to AZD1222 COVID-19 vaccine. Produced via immunoSEQ multiplex PCR; TCRdb's table is partial and in-frame only. This table holds approximately 120,000 clones, about nine tenths found once. Broader study findings: Sampling that yielded the repertoires occurred only after the peak T cell response. There were mostly white British donors and more females than males, and clonal diversity was possibly underestimated.

This rearrangement joins TRBV3-1 (or the pseudogene TRBV3-2) to TRBJ2-3; a possible D gene is TRBD2 (7 bases). The receptor was derived from an adult in good health. The sequenced sample was peripheral blood, obtained on day 0 of AZD1222 vaccination. CDR3 loop: CASSLGGHEDTQYF. CDR3 in DNA: TGTGCCAGCAGCCTCGGGGGGCATGAAGATACGCAGTATTTT.